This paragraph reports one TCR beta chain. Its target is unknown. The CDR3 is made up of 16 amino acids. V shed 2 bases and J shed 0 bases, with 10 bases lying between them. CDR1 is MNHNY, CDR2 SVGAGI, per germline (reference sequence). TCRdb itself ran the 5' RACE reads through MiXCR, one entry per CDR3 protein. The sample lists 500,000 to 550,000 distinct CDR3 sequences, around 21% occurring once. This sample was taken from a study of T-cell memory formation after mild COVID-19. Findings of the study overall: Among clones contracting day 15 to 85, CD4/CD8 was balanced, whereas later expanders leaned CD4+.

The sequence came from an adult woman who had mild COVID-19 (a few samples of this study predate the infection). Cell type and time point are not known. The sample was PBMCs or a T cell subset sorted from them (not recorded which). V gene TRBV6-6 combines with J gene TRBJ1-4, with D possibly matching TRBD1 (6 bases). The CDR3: CASSYGGGATNEKLFF. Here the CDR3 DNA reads TGTGCCAGCAGTTACGGGGGCGGAGCAACTAATGAAAAACTGTTTTTT.